Listed here are 20 T cell receptor beta chains from one sample, sequenced in a study of cytomegalovirus exposure and HLA in healthy donors. The PCR made use of 60 Vbeta and 13 Jbeta primers. This table comes from immunoSEQ multiplex PCR, and its TCRdb copy is limited to in-frame clones, with some not included. Of under 130,000 clones in the sample, 70% to 80% were seen once. The specimen sequenced was PBMCs. These receptor sequences come from a man between 45 and 60 years old in good health and CMV-seropositive.

This clone was counted once. The chain combines TRBV2 with TRBJ2-3, with TRBD2 as a possible D gene (6 bases). Trimming stripped 6 bases from V and 2 bases from J, with 15 bases between. Germline V gene sequence: CDR1 SNHLY, CDR2 FYNNEI. The length of the CDR3 is 15 residues. CDR3 region: CASSSSRRDTDTQYF. CDR3 nucleotide sequence: TGTGCCAGCAGCTCGAGTAGGAGGGACACAGATACGCAGTATTTT.

J is TRBJ2-7 and V is TRBV6-5; TRBD1 might be the D (6 bases). Germline CDR1 reads MNHEY; CDR2 reads SVGAGI. This CDR3 has 14 residues. V lost 3 bases to trimming and J lost 3 bases, with 12 bases between them. The CDR3, as DNA: TGTGCCAGCAGTTATCAGGGGCCGGGCTACGAGCAGTACTTC. This codes for CASSYQGPGYEQYF.

This chain joins TRBV6-5 and TRBJ1-5, with D hard to call. V was pared by 2 bases and J by 7 bases, with 15 bases between. The CDR3 runs to 15 residues. CDR1 and CDR2 from the germline V gene are MNHEY and SVGAGI. In DNA, the CDR3 is TGTGCCAGCAGTTACACCTCCGGGGTGGGGCAGCCCCAGCATTTT. Protein: CASSYTSGVGQPQHF.

J is TRBJ2-1 and V is TRBV7-3; 11 nucleotides match TRBD2. The CDR3 loop spans 17 amino acids. Germline trimming cut 3 bases from V and 3 bases from J; bases unmatched to any gene: 7. Germline CDR1 SGHTA, CDR2 FQGTGA. The CDR3 sequence is CASSLGLAAIFYNEQFF. Written as DNA, the CDR3 is TGTGCCAGCAGCTTGGGACTAGCGGCAATCTTCTACAATGAGCAGTTCTTC.

V gene TRBV5-1 combines with J gene TRBJ2-7, with D tentatively TRBD2 (6 bases). Germline V gene data show CDR1 as SGHRS and CDR2 as YFSETQ. CDR3 length: 15 amino acids. V shed 2 bases and J shed 2 bases, with 14 bases lying between them. CDR3 protein: CASSFLAGTPYEQYF. CDR3 nucleotide sequence: TGCGCCAGCAGCTTTTTGGCGGGAACCCCCTACGAGCAGTACTTC.

The V call is TRBV4-2, the J call TRBJ1-2, with TRBD1 matching 7 bases. The length of the CDR3 is 17 residues. V shed 0 bases and J 4 bases; nucleotides not matched to a gene: 11. Germline assignment: CDR1 LGHNA and CDR2 YNFKEQ. This CDR3 reads CASSQDTQGNRAYGYTF. The CDR3 DNA follows: TGTGCCAGCAGCCAAGACACACAGGGGAATAGGGCCTATGGCTACACCTTC.

The chain has TRBV10-3 and TRBJ1-2; D gene ambiguous. Between the trimmed V and J ends, which lost 8 bases and 6 bases, there was a span of 10 bases. The germline V gene encodes CDR1 ENHRY and CDR2 SYGVKD. The CDR3 consists of 11 residues. CDR3 coding DNA: TGTGCCATCGGTGGGAGGGATGGCTACACCTTC. It encodes CAIGGRDGYTF.

J is TRBJ2-1 and V is TRBV29-1, with D unresolved. Germline CDR1 SQVTM, CDR2 ANQGSEA. V lost 1 base to trimming and J lost 3 bases, with 19 bases between them. CDR3 length equals 17 residues. DNA for the CDR3: TGCAGCGTTGAAGTTGTTATCCCTCTACTCGGCTACAATGAGCAGTTCTTC. Encoded protein: CSVEVVIPLLGYNEQFF.

There are a few counts of this clone. A far larger clone is off by one base, so a read error is likely. The sample has other DNA sequences that encode this CDR3 too. The V gene is TRBV5-6, the J gene TRBJ1-2; TRBD1 agrees at 11 bases. The CDR3 contains 16 residues. In germline, CDR1 is SGHDT, CDR2 YYEEEE. CDR3 sequence: CASSSVVGQGDYGYTF. The CDR3 DNA reads TGTGCCAGCAGCTCGGTCGTGGGACAGGGGGACTATGGCTACACCTTT. Drawing the rest from reference TRBV5-6 and TRBJ1-2, the complete variable domain is DAGVTQSPTHLIKTRGQQVTLRCSPKSGHDTVSWYQQALGQGPQFIFQYYEEEERQRGNFPDRFSGHQFPNYSSELNVNALLLGDSALYLCASSSVVGQGDYGYTFGSGTRLTVV.

The chain links TRBV5-1 to TRBJ1-1; TRBD1 agrees at 10 bases. This CDR3 has 13 residues. Germline CDR1 reads SGHRS; CDR2 reads YFSETQ. V shed 4 bases and J 7 bases; nucleotides not matched to a gene: 4. The CDR3 region is CASSPGTGDEAFF. For the CDR3, the DNA is TGCGCCAGCAGCCCTGGGACAGGGGATGAAGCTTTCTTT.

J is TRBJ2-4 and V is TRBV2; no definite D call. V was shortened by 6 bases and J by 2 bases, with 14 bases between the two germline ends. Germline loops: CDR1 SNHLY, CDR2 FYNNEI. The CDR3 loop spans 15 amino acids. CDR3 in DNA: TGTGCCAGCAGGATAGCACGGCAGACCAAAAACATTCAGTACTTC. It is translated as CASRIARQTKNIQYF.

This clone has only a few counts. The chain recombines TRBV2 with TRBJ1-5; D possibly corresponds to TRBD1 (5 bases). The germline V gene has CDR1 SNHLY and CDR2 FYNNEI. CDR3 length equals 15 residues. V lost 3 bases and J lost 6, with 15 bases in between. CDR3 residues: CASSDRAGYLQPQHF. The CDR3 region has the DNA TGTGCCAGCAGTGATAGGGCAGGGTACCTTCAGCCCCAGCATTTT.

This clone was seen more than once but under ten times. This chain links TRBV10-3 with TRBJ2-1; TRBD2 is a possible D gene (7 bases). Trimming pared 10 bases from V and 4 bases from J, leaving 14 bases between. Germline CDR1 reads ENHRY; CDR2 reads SYGVKD. The CDR3 is made up of 13 amino acids. The CDR3 region is CATGGTIYNEQFF. The DNA of the CDR3 is TGTGCCACCGGGGGGACAATATACAATGAGCAGTTCTTC.

Remarks on this clone: In the same sample, other DNA sequences code for this CDR3. This sequence joins TRBV4-1 and TRBJ1-4; possible D gene TRBD1, 5 bases. Trimming left V 0 bases short and J 3 bases short, with 11 bases between. Germline values: CDR1 MGHRA, CDR2 YSYEKL. This CDR3 region has 16 residues. CDR3 protein: CASSQEQAGPNEKLFF. The CDR3, as DNA: TGCGCCAGCAGCCAAGAACAGGCCGGCCCTAATGAAAAACTGTTTTTT.

This clone was found a few times. The V call is TRBV27, the J call TRBJ2-2; 10 nucleotides line up with TRBD1. Germline CDR1 MNHEY, CDR2 SMNVEV (reference sequence). With 3 bases clipped from V and 8 bases from J, the junction kept 12 bases outside the gene matches. The CDR3 has 17 amino acids. CDR3 in DNA: TGTGCCAGCAGTTTTTTCGAGACAGGGGGCTTTAGAGGGGAGCTGTTTTTT. Protein sequence: CASSFFETGGFRGELFF.

This clone appeared a few times. The genes are TRBV6-5 and TRBJ2-7; 7 positions agree with TRBD2. V was pared by 2 bases and J by 0 bases, with 1 base of the junction left unmatched. The CDR3 has 14 amino acids. Germline CDR1 is MNHEY and CDR2 is SVGAGI. CDR3 residues: CASSYGRGSYEQYF. For the CDR3, the DNA is TGTGCCAGCAGTTACGGGAGGGGCTCCTACGAGCAGTACTTC.

The chain carries TRBV10-3 and TRBJ1-1; 9 bases map to TRBD1. The CDR3 extends over 17 amino acids. Germline CDR1 is ENHRY and CDR2 is SYGVKD. V was pared by 7 bases and J by 5 bases, with 17 bases of the junction left unmatched. CDR3 in amino acids: CAIMKAVGQGHQTEAFF. The CDR3 bases are TGTGCCATCATGAAGGCGGTGGGACAGGGACATCAAACTGAAGCTTTCTTT.

This chain connects TRBV19 to TRBJ1-2; tentatively, D is TRBD1 (6 bases). The germline V gene has CDR1 LNHDA and CDR2 SQIVND (reference sequence). The CDR3 has 15 amino acids. V was shortened by 3 bases and J by 4 bases, with 15 bases between the two germline ends. In DNA, the CDR3 is TGTGCCAGTAGTATGGGACACAACTACCCCTATGGCTACACCTTC. It specifies CASSMGHNYPYGYTF.

This sequence joins TRBV5-7 and TRBJ1-1; D uncertain. TRBV5-7 is known as an ORF, though its function is uncertain. The CDR3 spans 13 residues. Trimming stripped 1 base from V and 0 bases from J, with 4 bases between. The CDR3 is CASSLRLNTEAFF. CDR3 in DNA: TGTGCCAGCAGCTTGCGTTTGAACACTGAAGCTTTCTTT.

CDR3 loop: CASSLRLAGGEQYF. As DNA, the CDR3 is TGTGCCAGCAGCTTGCGGCTAGCGGGGGGAGAGCAGTACTTC. The chain recombines TRBV5-4 with TRBJ2-7; 11 bases align to TRBD2. CDR1 and CDR2 (germline): SGHNT, YYREEE (reference sequence). The CDR3 contains 14 residues. Trimming took 1 base from V and 7 from J; bases not matched to a gene: 4.